A selection of T cell receptor beta chains follows, all from one sample in a study of beta chain features in type 1 diabetes. Assay: immunoSEQ multiplex PCR; the TCRdb copy retains only in-frame clones and omits some. The data contain over 300,000 clones, approximately 10% of them singletons. Source material: central memory CD4+ T cells from blood. These TCRs come from a man between 25 and 39 years old with type 1 diabetes. Both conserved end residues are part of each CDR3. A D gene is named only where the DNA matches it firmly. Rows give clone size only sometimes, using once, few, many, or a class for an expanded clone.

v_call: TRBV7-2
d_call: TRBD1
j_call: TRBJ1-6
clone_size: few
cdr3_nt: TGCGCCAGCAGCCTTGGGACAGGGGATTCACCCCTCCACTTT
cdr3_aa: CASSLGTGDSPLHF

v_call: TRBV11-2
d_call: -
j_call: TRBJ2-5
clone_size: -
cdr3_nt: TGTGCCAGCAGTCGTCTCCCCCGGGCGGGTAAAGAGACCCAGTACTTC
cdr3_aa: CASSRLPRAGKETQYF

v_call: TRBV7-6
d_call: TRBD1
j_call: TRBJ2-5
clone_size: few
cdr3_nt: TGTGCCAGCAGCTTAGTAGGTGGTACAGGGGGGCAAGAGACCCAGTACTTC
cdr3_aa: CASSLVGGTGGQETQYF

v_call: TRBV2
d_call: -
j_call: TRBJ2-3
clone_size: few
cdr3_nt: TGTGCCAGCAGTGAGCCGTCCTTTGGCGCAGATACGCAGTATTTT
cdr3_aa: CASSEPSFGADTQYF

v_call: TRBV27
d_call: -
j_call: TRBJ2-7
clone_size: few
cdr3_nt: TGTGCCAGCAGTTTATCCCCGGGCGGGTACGAGCAGTACTTC
cdr3_aa: CASSLSPGGYEQYF

v_call: TRBV5-1
d_call: TRBD2
j_call: TRBJ2-7
clone_size: few
cdr3_nt: TGCGCCAGCAGCTTGGAGTCTAGCGGAGCCTACGAGCAGTACTTC
cdr3_aa: CASSLESSGAYEQYF

v_call: TRBV6-1
d_call: -
j_call: TRBJ2-7
clone_size: few
cdr3_nt: TGTGCCAGCAATAAGGGATCGGTCTACGAGCAGTACTTC
cdr3_aa: CASNKGSVYEQYF

v_call: TRBV7-2
d_call: TRBD2
j_call: TRBJ2-1
clone_size: few
cdr3_nt: TGTGCCAGCAGCCCCCTGACTAGCGGGGTGGGTGAGCAGTTCTTC
cdr3_aa: CASSPLTSGVGEQFF

v_call: TRBV7-9
d_call: -
j_call: TRBJ2-7
clone_size: -
cdr3_nt: TGTGCCAGCAGCTTAGATGGGGCAAGGTCCTACGAGCAGTACTTC
cdr3_aa: CASSLDGARSYEQYF

v_call: TRBV11-2
d_call: -
j_call: TRBJ2-7
clone_size: many
cdr3_nt: TGTGCCAGCACCGCACTATTTAGCTCCTACGAGCAGTACTTC
cdr3_aa: CASTALFSSYEQYF

v_call: TRBV28
d_call: -
j_call: TRBJ1-6
clone_size: few
cdr3_nt: TGTGCCAGCAGTCCCGGGGGCTCCCCTATAGATAATTCACCCCTCCACTTT
cdr3_aa: CASSPGGSPIDNSPLHF

v_call: TRBV2
d_call: -
j_call: TRBJ2-7
clone_size: -
cdr3_nt: TGTGCCAGCAGTGACATAGGGTACGAGCAGTACTTC
cdr3_aa: CASSDIGYEQYF

v_call: TRBV2
d_call: TRBD1
j_call: TRBJ2-7
clone_size: few
cdr3_nt: TGTGCCAGCAGTGCGGACAGGGTGGTAGGCGAGCAGTACTTC
cdr3_aa: CASSADRVVGEQYF

v_call: TRBV7-2
d_call: -
j_call: TRBJ2-7
clone_size: few
cdr3_nt: TGTGCCAGCAGCTTAGCGCAGACCCCCTACGAGCAGTACTTC
cdr3_aa: CASSLAQTPYEQYF

v_call: TRBV7-2
d_call: -
j_call: TRBJ1-1
clone_size: -
cdr3_nt: TGTGCCAGCAGCCCCACAGGGCTGAACACTGAAGCTTTCTTT
cdr3_aa: CASSPTGLNTEAFF

v_call: TRBV11-2
d_call: -
j_call: TRBJ1-5
clone_size: many
cdr3_nt: TGTGCCAGCAGCCTAACGGGGGAAGAGCCCCAGCATTTT
cdr3_aa: CASSLTGEEPQHF

v_call: TRBV5-6
d_call: -
j_call: TRBJ1-4
clone_size: few
cdr3_nt: TGTGCCAGCAGTGGCAGGGAGAATGAAAAACTGTTTTTT
cdr3_aa: CASSGRENEKLFF

v_call: TRBV11-2
d_call: -
j_call: TRBJ1-6
clone_size: -
cdr3_nt: TGTGCCAGCAGCTTAGAACCAGGGCCATATAATTCACCCCTCCACTTT
cdr3_aa: CASSLEPGPYNSPLHF

v_call: TRBV25-1
d_call: TRBD1
j_call: TRBJ1-4
clone_size: few
cdr3_nt: TGTGCCAGCAGGCCGACAGGGGGCAGGGAAAAACTGTTTTTT
cdr3_aa: CASRPTGGREKLFF

v_call: TRBV19
d_call: -
j_call: TRBJ1-1
clone_size: -
cdr3_nt: TGTGCCAGTAGGCTTGGACCTAGGAACACTGAAGCTTTCTTT
cdr3_aa: CASRLGPRNTEAFF

v_call: TRBV4-1
d_call: -
j_call: TRBJ1-5
clone_size: many
cdr3_nt: TGCGCCAGCAGCCAAGCGAGGGACCAGCCCCAGCATTTT
cdr3_aa: CASSQARDQPQHF

v_call: TRBV7-9
d_call: -
j_call: TRBJ2-1
clone_size: few
cdr3_nt: TGTGCCAGCAGCTTAGGGTCCGCGAAGGTTGAGCAGTTCTTC
cdr3_aa: CASSLGSAKVEQFF

v_call: TRBV28
d_call: -
j_call: TRBJ2-2
clone_size: -
cdr3_nt: TGTGCCAGCAGTTTATTGGGGGCCAACACCGGGGAGCTGTTTTTT
cdr3_aa: CASSLLGANTGELFF

v_call: TRBV10-3
d_call: -
j_call: TRBJ1-6
clone_size: few
cdr3_nt: TGTGCCAGCGGAGGACGGATTAATTCACCCCTCCACTTT
cdr3_aa: CASGGRINSPLHF

v_call: TRBV9
d_call: -
j_call: TRBJ1-1
clone_size: few
cdr3_nt: TGTGCCAGCAGCGTCTCCCCTGAGACTGAAGCTTTCTTT
cdr3_aa: CASSVSPETEAFF

v_call: TRBV10-1
d_call: TRBD2
j_call: TRBJ2-3
clone_size: few
cdr3_nt: TGCGCCAGCAGTGAGGGTAGCGGGGGCACAGATACGCAGTATTTT
cdr3_aa: CASSEGSGGTDTQYF

v_call: TRBV11-2
d_call: -
j_call: TRBJ1-1
clone_size: few
cdr3_nt: TGTGCCAGCAGCTTAACAGGGCGCACTGAAGCTTTCTTT
cdr3_aa: CASSLTGRTEAFF

v_call: TRBV11-2
d_call: -
j_call: TRBJ1-1
clone_size: few
cdr3_nt: TGTGCCAGCAAGAGGAACATGCAGACTGAAGCTTTCTTT
cdr3_aa: CASKRNMQTEAFF

v_call: TRBV30
d_call: -
j_call: TRBJ1-1
clone_size: many
cdr3_nt: TGTGCCTGGAGTAGCACAGCCGAAGCTTTCTTT
cdr3_aa: CAWSSTAEAFF

v_call: TRBV4-3
d_call: -
j_call: TRBJ2-6
clone_size: few
cdr3_nt: TGCGCCAGCAGTCAAACCCCGGGCTCTGGGGCCAACGTCCTGACTTTC
cdr3_aa: CASSQTPGSGANVLTF

v_call: TRBV30
d_call: -
j_call: TRBJ1-1
clone_size: -
cdr3_nt: TGTGCCTGGAACAGGCCACCGAACACTGAAGCTTTCTTT
cdr3_aa: CAWNRPPNTEAFF

v_call: TRBV9
d_call: -
j_call: TRBJ1-6
clone_size: few
cdr3_nt: TGTGCCAGCAGCGGAGACACAGGACCTAATTCACCCCTCCACTTT
cdr3_aa: CASSGDTGPNSPLHF

v_call: TRBV5-6
d_call: TRBD1
j_call: TRBJ2-5
clone_size: few
cdr3_nt: TGTGCCAGCAGCCGGGGACAGGGTAAAGGAGAGACCCAGTACTTC
cdr3_aa: CASSRGQGKGETQYF

v_call: TRBV7-2
d_call: -
j_call: TRBJ2-2
clone_size: -
cdr3_nt: TGTGCCAGCAGCTTTGACTACGCTAACGCCGGGGAGCTGTTTTTT
cdr3_aa: CASSFDYANAGELFF

v_call: TRBV5-1
d_call: -
j_call: TRBJ2-2
clone_size: -
cdr3_nt: TGCGCCAGCAGGTCCGGGACCGACACCGGGGAGCTGTTTTTT
cdr3_aa: CASRSGTDTGELFF

v_call: TRBV15
d_call: TRBD1
j_call: TRBJ1-5
clone_size: -
cdr3_nt: TGTGCCACCAGCAGGGACAGGCTTGATCAGCCCCAGCATTTT
cdr3_aa: CATSRDRLDQPQHF

v_call: TRBV7-2
d_call: -
j_call: TRBJ2-4
clone_size: few
cdr3_nt: TGTGCCAGCAGCCTGGGCGGGGGCCCGAACATTCAGTACTTC
cdr3_aa: CASSLGGGPNIQYF

v_call: TRBV23-1
d_call: -
j_call: TRBJ1-1
clone_size: few
cdr3_nt: TGCGCCAGCAGTCAACTGTCGACAGGAGGCGACCAAGCTTTCTTT
cdr3_aa: CASSQLSTGGDQAFF

v_call: TRBV27
d_call: TRBD2
j_call: TRBJ2-2
clone_size: -
cdr3_nt: TGTGCCAGCAGTGGGACTAGCGGGGCGAGGACCGGGGAGCTGTTTTTT
cdr3_aa: CASSGTSGARTGELFF

v_call: TRBV28
d_call: TRBD1
j_call: TRBJ2-7
clone_size: few
cdr3_nt: TGTGCCAGCAGTTTTATTACAGGGGGCCTCTCCTACGAGCAGTACTTC
cdr3_aa: CASSFITGGLSYEQYF